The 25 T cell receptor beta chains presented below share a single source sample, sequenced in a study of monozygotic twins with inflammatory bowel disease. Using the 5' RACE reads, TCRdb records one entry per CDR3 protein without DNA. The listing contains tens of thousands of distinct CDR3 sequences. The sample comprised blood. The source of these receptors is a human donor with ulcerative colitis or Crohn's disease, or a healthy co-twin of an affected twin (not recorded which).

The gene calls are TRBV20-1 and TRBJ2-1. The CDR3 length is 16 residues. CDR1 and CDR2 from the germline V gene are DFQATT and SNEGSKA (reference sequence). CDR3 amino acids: CSARSLAGLSYNEQFF.

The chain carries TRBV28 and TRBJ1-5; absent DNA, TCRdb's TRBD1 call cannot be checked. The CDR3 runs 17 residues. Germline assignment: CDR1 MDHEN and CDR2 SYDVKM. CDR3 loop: CASSLLGQGSLNQPQHF.

The CDR3 here is CASTWGSGGVQETQYF. The V and J genes are TRBV12-3 or TRBV12-4 and TRBJ2-5; there is no DNA to check the TCRdb D call of TRBD1. The CDR3 runs 16 residues.

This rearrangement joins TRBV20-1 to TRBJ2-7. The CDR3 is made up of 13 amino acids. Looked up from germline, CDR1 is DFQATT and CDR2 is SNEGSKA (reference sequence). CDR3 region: CSARATSTYEQYF.

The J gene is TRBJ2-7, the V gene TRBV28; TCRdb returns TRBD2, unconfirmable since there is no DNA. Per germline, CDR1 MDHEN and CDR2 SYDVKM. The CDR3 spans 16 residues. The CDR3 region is CASSLGLAGVWYEQYF.

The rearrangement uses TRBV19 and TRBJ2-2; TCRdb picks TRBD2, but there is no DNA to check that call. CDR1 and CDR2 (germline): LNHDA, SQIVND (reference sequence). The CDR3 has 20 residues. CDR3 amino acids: CASTSGYGDHRMMNTGELFF. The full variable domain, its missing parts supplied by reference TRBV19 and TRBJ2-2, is DGGITQSPKYLFRKEGQNVTLSCEQNLNHDAMYWYRQDPGQGLRLIYYSQIVNDFQKGDIAEGYSVSREKKESFPLTVTSAQKNPTAFYLCASTSGYGDHRMMNTGELFFGEGSRLTVL.

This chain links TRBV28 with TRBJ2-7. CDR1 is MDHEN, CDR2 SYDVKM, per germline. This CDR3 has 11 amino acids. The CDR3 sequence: CASSAYYEQYF.

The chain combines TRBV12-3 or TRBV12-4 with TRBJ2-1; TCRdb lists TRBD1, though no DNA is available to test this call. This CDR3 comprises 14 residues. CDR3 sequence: CASAYHPGGNEQFF.

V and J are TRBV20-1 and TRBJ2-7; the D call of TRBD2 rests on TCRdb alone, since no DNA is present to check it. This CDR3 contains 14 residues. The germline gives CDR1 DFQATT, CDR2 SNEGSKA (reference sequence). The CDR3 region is CSARSASGSYEQYF.

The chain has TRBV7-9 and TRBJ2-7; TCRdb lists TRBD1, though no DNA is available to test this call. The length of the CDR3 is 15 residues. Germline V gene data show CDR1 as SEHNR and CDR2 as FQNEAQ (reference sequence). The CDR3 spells CASSHSIGGSYEQYF.

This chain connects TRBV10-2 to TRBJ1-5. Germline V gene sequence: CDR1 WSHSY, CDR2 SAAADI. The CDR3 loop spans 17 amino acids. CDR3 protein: CASSESTAADSNQPQHF.

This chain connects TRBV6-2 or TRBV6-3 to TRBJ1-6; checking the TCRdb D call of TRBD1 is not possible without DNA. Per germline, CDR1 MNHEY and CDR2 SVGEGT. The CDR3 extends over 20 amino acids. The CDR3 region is CASSYQIRDRGFLRNSPLHF.

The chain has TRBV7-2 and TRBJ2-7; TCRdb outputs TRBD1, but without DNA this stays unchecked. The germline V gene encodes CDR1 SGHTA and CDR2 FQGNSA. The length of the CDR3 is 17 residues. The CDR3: CASSLRAGTGVAYEQYF.

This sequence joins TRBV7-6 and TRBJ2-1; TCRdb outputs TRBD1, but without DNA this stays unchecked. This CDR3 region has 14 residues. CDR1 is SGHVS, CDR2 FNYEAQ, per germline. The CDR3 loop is CASSHGTAYNEQFF.

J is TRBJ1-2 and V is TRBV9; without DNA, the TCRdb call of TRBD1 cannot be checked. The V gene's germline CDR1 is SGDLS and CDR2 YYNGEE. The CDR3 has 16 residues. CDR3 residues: CASSVDPGQGYYGYTF.

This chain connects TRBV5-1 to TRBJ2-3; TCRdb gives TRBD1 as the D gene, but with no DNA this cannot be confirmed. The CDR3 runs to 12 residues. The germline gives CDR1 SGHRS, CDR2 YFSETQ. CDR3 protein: CASSVDRVTQYF.

The CDR3 sequence: CASSEAGKRGYEQYF. The chain uses TRBV6-1 and TRBJ2-7. The CDR3 sequence is 15 residues long. The germline CDR1 and CDR2 sequences are MNHNS and SASEGT.

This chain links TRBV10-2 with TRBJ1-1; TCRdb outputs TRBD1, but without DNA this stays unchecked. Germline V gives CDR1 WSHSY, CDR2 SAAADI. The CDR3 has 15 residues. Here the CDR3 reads CASSEYTGGNTEAFF.

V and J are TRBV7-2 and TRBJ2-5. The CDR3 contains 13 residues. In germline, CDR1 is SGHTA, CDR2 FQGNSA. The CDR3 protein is CASSLSMMETQYF.

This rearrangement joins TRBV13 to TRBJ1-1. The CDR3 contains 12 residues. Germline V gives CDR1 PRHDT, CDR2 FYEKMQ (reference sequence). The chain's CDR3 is CASSLGAGRAFF. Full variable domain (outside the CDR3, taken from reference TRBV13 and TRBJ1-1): AAGVIQSPRHLIKEKRETATLKCYPIPRHDTVYWYQQGPGQDPQFLISFYEKMQSDKGSIPDRFSAQQFSDYHSELNMSSLELGDSALYFCASSLGAGRAFFGQGTRLTVV.

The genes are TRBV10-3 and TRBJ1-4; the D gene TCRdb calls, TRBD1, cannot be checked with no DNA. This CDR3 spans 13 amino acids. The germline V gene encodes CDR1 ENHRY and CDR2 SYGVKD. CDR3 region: CAIGGQEEGKLFF.

This CDR3 reads CASSLAGSKSEAFF. The chain employs TRBV7-9 and TRBJ1-1. CDR1 and CDR2 (germline): SEHNR, FQNEAQ (reference sequence). CDR3 size: 14 residues.

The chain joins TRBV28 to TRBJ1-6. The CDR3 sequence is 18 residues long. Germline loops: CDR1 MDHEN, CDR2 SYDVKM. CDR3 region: CASSSPPNVPSYNSPLHF.

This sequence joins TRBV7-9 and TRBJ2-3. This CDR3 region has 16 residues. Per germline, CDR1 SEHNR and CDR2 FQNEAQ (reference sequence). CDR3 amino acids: CASSLKGDRSTDTQYF.

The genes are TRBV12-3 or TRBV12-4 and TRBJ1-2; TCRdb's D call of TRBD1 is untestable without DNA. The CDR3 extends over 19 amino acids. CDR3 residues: CASRPEFLLTGGLGYGYTF.